This entry is about one T cell receptor beta chain. The protocol was immunoSEQ multiplex PCR, while the TCRdb copy is restricted to in-frame clones and leaves out a portion. The sample has approximately 1,500,000 clones; approximately 98% are singletons. The sample belongs to a study of shared clonotypes between healthy human individuals. Trimming took off 1 base at V and 1 base at J, with 10 bases between the two ends. Per the germline V gene, CDR1 is MGHRA and CDR2 is YSYEKL. CDR3 length equals 15 residues. The receptor was derived from a young man in good health. The sample comprised naive CD4+ T cells sorted from blood. Subset indicated: CD45RA+ positively selected. This chain connects TRBV4-1 to TRBJ2-5, with D unresolved. As DNA, the CDR3 is TGCGCCAGCAGCCAAGGGACGGCTGGCCAAGAGACCCAGTACTTC. It codes for CASSQGTAGQETQYF.